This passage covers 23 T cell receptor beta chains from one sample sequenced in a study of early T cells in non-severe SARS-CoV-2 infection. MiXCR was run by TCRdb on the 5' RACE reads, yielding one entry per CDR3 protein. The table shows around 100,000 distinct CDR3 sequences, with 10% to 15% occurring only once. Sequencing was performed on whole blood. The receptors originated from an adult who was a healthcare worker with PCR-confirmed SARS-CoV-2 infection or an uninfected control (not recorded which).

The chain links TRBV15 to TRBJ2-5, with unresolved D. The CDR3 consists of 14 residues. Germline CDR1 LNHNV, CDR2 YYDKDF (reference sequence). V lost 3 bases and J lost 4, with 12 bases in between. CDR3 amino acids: CATSSLGNIETQYF. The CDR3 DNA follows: TGTGCCACCAGCAGCTTAGGGAACATAGAGACCCAGTACTTC. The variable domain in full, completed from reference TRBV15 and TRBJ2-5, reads DAMVIQNPRYQVTQFGKPVTLSCSQTLNHNVMYWYQQKSSQAPKLLFHYYDKDFNNEADTPDNFQSRRPNTSFCFLDIRSPGLGDTAMYLCATSSLGNIETQYFGPGTRLLVL.

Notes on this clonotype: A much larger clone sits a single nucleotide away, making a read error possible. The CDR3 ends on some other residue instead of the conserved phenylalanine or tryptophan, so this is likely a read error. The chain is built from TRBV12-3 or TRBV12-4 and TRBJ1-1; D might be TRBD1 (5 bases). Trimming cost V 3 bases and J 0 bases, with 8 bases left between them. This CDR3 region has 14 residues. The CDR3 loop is CASSFGALNTEAFS. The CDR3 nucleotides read TGTGCCAGCAGTTTCGGGGCTCTGAACACTGAAGCTTTCTCT.

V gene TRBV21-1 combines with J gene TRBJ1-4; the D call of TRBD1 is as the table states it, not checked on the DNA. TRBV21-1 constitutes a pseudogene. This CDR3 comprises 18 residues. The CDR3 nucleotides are TGTGCCAGCAGCAGAGAAGGAATCTACCGGGAAGATAATGAAAAACTGTTTTTT. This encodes CASSREGIYREDNEKLFF.

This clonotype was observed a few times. In nucleotides, the CDR3 is TGCGCCAGCAGCCCCCGGGACGGGCGGATGGAACTGTTTTTT. Translated: CASSPRDGRMELFF. The V call is TRBV4-1, the J call TRBJ1-4, with TRBD1 as a possible D gene (5 bases). The CDR3 length is 14 residues. Deletions cut 4 bases from V and 12 bases from J, with 18 bases between. Per germline, CDR1 MGHRA and CDR2 YSYEKL.

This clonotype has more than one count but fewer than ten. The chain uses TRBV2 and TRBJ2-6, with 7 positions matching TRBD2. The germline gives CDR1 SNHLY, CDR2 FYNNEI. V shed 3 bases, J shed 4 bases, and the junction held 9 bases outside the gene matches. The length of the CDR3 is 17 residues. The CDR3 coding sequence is TGTGCCAGCAGTGAGGGAGGGCGGATGGAAGGGGCCAACGTCCTGACTTTC. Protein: CASSEGGRMEGANVLTF.

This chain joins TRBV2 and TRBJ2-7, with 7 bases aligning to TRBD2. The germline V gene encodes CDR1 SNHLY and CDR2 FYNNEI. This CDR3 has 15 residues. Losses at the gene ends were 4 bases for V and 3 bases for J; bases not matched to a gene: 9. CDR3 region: CASSGDYLLVYEQYF. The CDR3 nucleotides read TGTGCCAGCAGTGGGGACTACCTCCTAGTCTACGAGCAGTACTTC.

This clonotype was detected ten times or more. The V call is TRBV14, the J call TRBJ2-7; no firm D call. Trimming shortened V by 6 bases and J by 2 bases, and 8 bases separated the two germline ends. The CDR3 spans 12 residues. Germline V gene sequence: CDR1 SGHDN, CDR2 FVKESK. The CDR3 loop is CASSVVTYEQYF. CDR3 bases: TGTGCCAGCAGTGTGGTCACCTACGAGCAGTACTTC.

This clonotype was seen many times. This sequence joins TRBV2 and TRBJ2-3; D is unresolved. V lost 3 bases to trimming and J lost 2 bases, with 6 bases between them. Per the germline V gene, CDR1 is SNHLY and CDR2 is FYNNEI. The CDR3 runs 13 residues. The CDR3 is CASSDSFTDTQYF. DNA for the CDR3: TGTGCCAGCAGTGACTCGTTCACAGATACGCAGTATTTT.

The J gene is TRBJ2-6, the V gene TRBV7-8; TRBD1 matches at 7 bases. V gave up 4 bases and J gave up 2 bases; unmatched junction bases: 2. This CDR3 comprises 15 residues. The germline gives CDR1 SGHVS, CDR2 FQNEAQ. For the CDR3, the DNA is TGTGCCAGCAGCTCAGACAGGGCTGGGGCCAACGTCCTGACTTTC. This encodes CASSSDRAGANVLTF.

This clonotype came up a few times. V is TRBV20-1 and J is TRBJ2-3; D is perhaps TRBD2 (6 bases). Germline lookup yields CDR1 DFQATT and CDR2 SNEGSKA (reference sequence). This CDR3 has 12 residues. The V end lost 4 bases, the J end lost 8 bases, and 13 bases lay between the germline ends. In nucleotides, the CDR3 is TGCAGTGCTAAGCGGAGCGGGCGTACGCAGTATTTT. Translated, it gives CSAKRSGRTQYF.

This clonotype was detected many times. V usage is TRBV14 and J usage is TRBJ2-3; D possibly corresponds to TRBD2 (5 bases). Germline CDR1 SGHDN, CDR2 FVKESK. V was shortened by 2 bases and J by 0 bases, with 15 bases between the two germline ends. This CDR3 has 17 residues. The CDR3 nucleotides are TGTGCCAGCAGCCAATGGGTCGGTAGGACTAGCACAGATACGCAGTATTTT. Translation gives CASSQWVGRTSTDTQYF.

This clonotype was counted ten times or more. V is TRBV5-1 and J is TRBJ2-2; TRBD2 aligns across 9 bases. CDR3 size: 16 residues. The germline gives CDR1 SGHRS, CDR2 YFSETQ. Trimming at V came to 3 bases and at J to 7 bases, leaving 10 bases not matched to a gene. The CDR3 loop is CASSSRTSAGGGELFF. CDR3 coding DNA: TGCGCCAGCAGCTCCCGGACTAGCGCAGGTGGCGGGGAGCTGTTTTTT.

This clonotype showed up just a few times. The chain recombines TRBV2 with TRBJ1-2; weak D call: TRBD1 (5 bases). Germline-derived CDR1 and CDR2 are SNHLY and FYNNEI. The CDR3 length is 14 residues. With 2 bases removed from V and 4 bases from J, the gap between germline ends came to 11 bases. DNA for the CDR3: TGTGCCAGCAGTGAAAGTAGGGGCGTCTATGGCTACACCTTC. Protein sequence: CASSESRGVYGYTF. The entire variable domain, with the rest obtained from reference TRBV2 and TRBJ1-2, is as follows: EPEVTQTPSHQVTQMGQEVILRCVPISNHLYFYWYRQILGQKVEFLVSFYNNEISEKSEIFDDQFSVERPDGSNFTLKIRSTKLEDSAMYFCASSESRGVYGYTFGSGTRLTVV.

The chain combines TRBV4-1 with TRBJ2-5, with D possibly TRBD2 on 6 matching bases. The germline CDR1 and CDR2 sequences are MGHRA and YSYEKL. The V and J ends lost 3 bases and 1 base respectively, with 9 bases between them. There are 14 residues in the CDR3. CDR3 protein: CASSHRGAQETQYF. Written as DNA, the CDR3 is TGCGCCAGCAGCCATCGCGGGGCCCAAGAGACCCAGTACTTC.

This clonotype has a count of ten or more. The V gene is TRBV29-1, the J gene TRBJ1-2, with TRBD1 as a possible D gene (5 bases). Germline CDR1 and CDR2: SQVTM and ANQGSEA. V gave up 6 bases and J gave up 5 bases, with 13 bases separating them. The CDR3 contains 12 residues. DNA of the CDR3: TGCAGCGTCGACGGGGGGAGATATGGCTACACCTTC. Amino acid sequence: CSVDGGRYGYTF.

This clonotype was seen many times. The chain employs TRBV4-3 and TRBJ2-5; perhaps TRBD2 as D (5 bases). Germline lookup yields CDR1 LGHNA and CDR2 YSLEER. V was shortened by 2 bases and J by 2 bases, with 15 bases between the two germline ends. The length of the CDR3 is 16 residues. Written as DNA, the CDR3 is TGCGCCAGCAGCCAACGTCCGCGGGTACCGCAAGAGACCCAGTACTTC. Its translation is CASSQRPRVPQETQYF.

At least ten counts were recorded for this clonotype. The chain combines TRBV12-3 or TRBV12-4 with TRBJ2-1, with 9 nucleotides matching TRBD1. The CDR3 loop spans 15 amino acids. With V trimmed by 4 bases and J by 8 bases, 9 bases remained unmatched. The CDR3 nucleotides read TGTGCCAGCAGTTCCGCGGGGACAGGGAAGGATGAGCAGTTCTTC. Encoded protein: CASSSAGTGKDEQFF.

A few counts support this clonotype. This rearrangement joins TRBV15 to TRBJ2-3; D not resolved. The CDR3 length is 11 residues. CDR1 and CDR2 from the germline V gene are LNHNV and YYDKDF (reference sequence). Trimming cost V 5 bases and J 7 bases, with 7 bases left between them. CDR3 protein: CATSFGYTQYF. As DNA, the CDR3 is TGTGCCACCAGCTTCGGGTATACGCAGTATTTT.

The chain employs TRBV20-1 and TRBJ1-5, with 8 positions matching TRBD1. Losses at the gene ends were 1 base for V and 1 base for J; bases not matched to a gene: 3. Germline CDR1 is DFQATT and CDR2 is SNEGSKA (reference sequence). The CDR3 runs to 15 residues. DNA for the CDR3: TGCAGTGCTAGAGGTTCAGGGGGCAGCAATCAGCCCCAGCATTTT. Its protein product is CSARGSGGSNQPQHF.

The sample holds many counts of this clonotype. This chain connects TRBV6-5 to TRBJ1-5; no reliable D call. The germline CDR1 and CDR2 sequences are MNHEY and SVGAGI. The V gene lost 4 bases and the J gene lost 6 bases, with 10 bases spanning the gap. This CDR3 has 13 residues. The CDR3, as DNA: TGTGCCAGCAGTTGGGGAAGAAGTCAGCCCCAGCATTTT. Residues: CASSWGRSQPQHF.

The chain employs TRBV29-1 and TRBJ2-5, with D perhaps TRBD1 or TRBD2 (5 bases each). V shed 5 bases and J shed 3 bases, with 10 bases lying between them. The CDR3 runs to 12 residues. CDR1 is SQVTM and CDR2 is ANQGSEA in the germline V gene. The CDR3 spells CSVWGLEETQYF. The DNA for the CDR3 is TGCAGCGTTTGGGGGTTGGAAGAGACCCAGTACTTC.

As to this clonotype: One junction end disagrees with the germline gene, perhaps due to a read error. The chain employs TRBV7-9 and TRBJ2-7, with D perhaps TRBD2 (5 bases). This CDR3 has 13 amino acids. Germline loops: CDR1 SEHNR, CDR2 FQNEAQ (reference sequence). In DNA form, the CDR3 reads TGTGCCAGCAGCTTAGAAAGGTGGAGCGGACCAATCTTC. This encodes CASSLERWSGPIF. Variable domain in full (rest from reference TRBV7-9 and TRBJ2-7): DTGVSQNPRHKITKRGQNVTFRCDPISEHNRLYWYRQTLGQGPEFLTYFQNEAQLEKSRLLSDRFSAERPKGSFSTLEIQRTEQGDSAMYLCASSLERWSGPIFGPGTRLTVT.

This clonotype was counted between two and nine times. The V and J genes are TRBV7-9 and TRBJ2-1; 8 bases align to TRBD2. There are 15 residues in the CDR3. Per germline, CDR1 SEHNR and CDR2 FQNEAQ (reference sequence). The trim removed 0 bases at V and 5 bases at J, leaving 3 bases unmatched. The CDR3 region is CASSLAAGVNNEQFF. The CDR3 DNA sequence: TGTGCCAGCAGCTTAGCAGCGGGAGTTAACAATGAGCAGTTCTTC.